This TCR beta chain was sequenced in a study of PD-1 blockade in mismatch repair-deficient tumors. Study in general: All were previously treated, progressing patients with around 12 mismatch repair-deficient cancer types.

Germline V gene data show CDR1 as SNHLY and CDR2 as FYNNEI. V lost 4 bases, J lost 7 bases, and 13 bases lay in between. This CDR3 has 13 residues. Repertoires were generated with immunoSEQ multiplex PCR, while TCRdb's copy carries only in-frame clones and drops some. This table has roughly 48,000 clones, more than 65% appearing once. This rearrangement joins TRBV2 to TRBJ1-2, with D possibly TRBD1 on 5 matching bases. This receptor was taken from an adult with mismatch repair-deficient cancer. Material: PBMCs, obtained before pembrolizumab treatment. The CDR3 region is CASSGGSWGGYTF. The CDR3 DNA reads TGTGCCAGCAGTGGGGGCAGCTGGGGTGGCTACACCTTC.